These 10 T cell receptor beta chains came from one sample sequenced in a study of shared clonotypes between healthy human individuals. Terminally differentiated effector memory CD45RA+ cells were excluded by CCR7 positive selection of CD45RO-negative cells. The data were produced by immunoSEQ multiplex PCR, yet TCRdb's version contains in-frame clones alone and is incomplete. The sample includes around 1.9 million clones, 93% of them seen just once. The material sequenced was naive CD8+ T cells from PBMCs. These receptor sequences come from a man younger than 35 in good health. Some clones in this sample may be carry-over from other donors' samples.

The chain has TRBV4-1 and TRBJ2-3; 10 positions match TRBD2. The germline V gene encodes CDR1 MGHRA and CDR2 YSYEKL. The CDR3 totals 15 residues. With 7 bases clipped from V and 2 bases from J, the junction kept 6 bases outside the gene matches. CDR3 nucleotide sequence: TGCGCCAGCACGGAGACTAGCGGGTTCACAGATACGCAGTATTTT. Translating it yields CASTETSGFTDTQYF.

The rearrangement links TRBV6-5 to TRBJ1-4; perhaps TRBD1 as D (5 bases). Germline CDR1 and CDR2: MNHEY and SVGAGI. V lost 4 bases and J 5 bases, leaving 14 bases between the germline ends. The CDR3 runs 15 residues. The CDR3 loop reads CASSSRDSSNEKLFF. The CDR3, as DNA: TGTGCCAGCAGTTCCCGAGACAGCTCAAATGAAAAACTGTTTTTT.

The chain employs TRBV28 and TRBJ1-5, with no clear D. Germline V CDR1 and CDR2: MDHEN, SYDVKM. The V end lost 6 bases, the J end lost 0 bases, and 6 bases lay between the germline ends. The CDR3 is made up of 13 amino acids. This CDR3 reads CASRYDSNQPQHF. The CDR3 nucleotides are TGTGCCAGCAGGTATGATAGCAATCAGCCCCAGCATTTT.

The genes are TRBV2 and TRBJ2-7, with 8 bases fitting TRBD2. Trimming cost V 0 bases and J 3 bases; bases outside gene matches: 10. Per the germline V gene, CDR1 is SNHLY and CDR2 is FYNNEI. This CDR3 has 17 amino acids. The CDR3 sequence: CASSEAEPGLVIYEQYF. CDR3 DNA sequence: TGTGCCAGCAGTGAAGCGGAACCGGGACTAGTGATCTACGAGCAGTACTTC. Variable domain in full (rest from reference TRBV2 and TRBJ2-7): EPEVTQTPSHQVTQMGQEVILRCVPISNHLYFYWYRQILGQKVEFLVSFYNNEISEKSEIFDDQFSVERPDGSNFTLKIRSTKLEDSAMYFCASSEAEPGLVIYEQYFGPGTRLTVT.

The chain is built from TRBV27 and TRBJ2-7; 9 bases line up with TRBD1. Trimming removed 5 bases from V and 0 bases from J; junction bases left unmatched: 5. This CDR3 has 15 residues. Germline lookup yields CDR1 MNHEY and CDR2 SMNVEV (reference sequence). CDR3 in DNA: TGTGCCAGCAGTCAAGCGACAGGGGGCTCCTACGAGCAGTACTTC. As protein: CASSQATGGSYEQYF.

The V gene is TRBV27, the J gene TRBJ2-7; TRBD2 might be the D (6 bases). Trimming removed 1 base at V and 3 bases at J, with 10 bases between. The CDR3 has 14 amino acids. Looked up from germline, CDR1 is MNHEY and CDR2 is SMNVEV (reference sequence). As DNA, the CDR3 is TGTGCCAGCAGTTTATACGGAGGGAACTACGAGCAGTACTTC. Its protein product is CASSLYGGNYEQYF.

The gene calls are TRBV6-6 and TRBJ2-1, with D unresolved. CDR3 length equals 14 residues. The V gene's germline CDR1 is MNHNY and CDR2 SVGAGI (reference sequence). Trimming removed 0 bases at V and 11 bases at J, with 14 bases between. DNA of the CDR3: TGTGCCAGCAGTTACTCGAATTCGGCGGAACAGCAGTTCTTC. Its protein product is CASSYSNSAEQQFF.

This chain uses TRBV19 with TRBJ1-5; 8 bases match TRBD1. Unmatched junction bases numbered 10, after V lost 5 bases and J lost 7 bases. Germline loops: CDR1 LNHDA, CDR2 SQIVND (reference sequence). The CDR3 consists of 15 residues. CDR3 region: CASSWASGGRQPQHF. CDR3 nucleotide sequence: TGTGCCAGTAGTTGGGCCTCAGGGGGCCGCCAGCCCCAGCATTTT.

This clone was counted a few times. This CDR3 is also generated by other DNA sequences in the sample. This chain uses TRBV29-1 with TRBJ1-1; D is unresolved. The germline V gene encodes CDR1 SQVTM and CDR2 ANQGSEA. V gave up 4 bases and J gave up 5 bases, with 11 bases separating them. The length of the CDR3 is 12 residues. This CDR3 is CSVGLGGTEAFF. The CDR3 DNA reads TGCAGCGTTGGACTGGGAGGTACTGAAGCTTTCTTT.

The chain employs TRBV6-5 and TRBJ2-1; tentative D call: TRBD1 (6 bases). The germline V gene has CDR1 MNHEY and CDR2 SVGAGI. This CDR3 has 14 amino acids. V lost 5 bases to trimming and J lost 6 bases, with 14 bases between them. CDR3: CASSIQGRGNEQFF. The CDR3 DNA sequence: TGTGCCAGCAGTATACAGGGAAGGGGCAATGAGCAGTTCTTC.